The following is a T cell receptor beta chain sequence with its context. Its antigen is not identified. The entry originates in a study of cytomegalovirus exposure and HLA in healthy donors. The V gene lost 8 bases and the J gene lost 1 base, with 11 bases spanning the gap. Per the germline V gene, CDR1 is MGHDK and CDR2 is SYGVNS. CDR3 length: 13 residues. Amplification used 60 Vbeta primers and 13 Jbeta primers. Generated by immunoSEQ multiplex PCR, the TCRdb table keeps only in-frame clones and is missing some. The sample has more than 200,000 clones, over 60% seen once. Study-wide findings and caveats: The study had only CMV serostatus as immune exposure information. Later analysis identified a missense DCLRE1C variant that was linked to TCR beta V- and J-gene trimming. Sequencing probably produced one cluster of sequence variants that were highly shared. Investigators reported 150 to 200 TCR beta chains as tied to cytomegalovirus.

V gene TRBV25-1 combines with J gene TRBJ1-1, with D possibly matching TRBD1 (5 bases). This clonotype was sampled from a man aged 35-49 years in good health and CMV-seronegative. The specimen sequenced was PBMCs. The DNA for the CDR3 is TGTGCCAGCGAGGGGAGGGGGAACACTGAAGCTTTCTTT. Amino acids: CASEGRGNTEAFF.